This T cell receptor beta chain appears in the sequencing data of a study of T cell repertoires in cytomegalovirus infection. At the level of the study: Indicated by public TCR beta signatures were CMV infection and matching HLA type. Regarding the study as a whole: Dominating the ex vivo response were TCR beta clonotypes that were CMV-specific and HLA-C-restricted. Cumulated frequencies of public TCR beta families served to identify carriers of CMV plus the relevant HLA.

This clonotype was seen repeatedly, ten times or more. What it binds is not known. TCRdb re-called the reads through MiXCR, storing one row per CDR3 protein. The sample lists around 140,000 distinct CDR3 sequences, roughly 6% seen once, with under 20% in the top ten. CDR3 length: 13 amino acids. V was clipped by 4 bases and J by 8 bases, with 14 bases between them. Germline V CDR1 and CDR2: SGHTA, FQGNSA. The sample consisted of PBMCs. This rearrangement joins TRBV7-2 to TRBJ1-2; D is ambiguous. This receptor was obtained from a human donor in good health (CMV status not recorded). Some clones in this sample may be carry-over from other donors' samples. The CDR3 is CASSSRGYGGYTF. DNA of the CDR3: TGTGCCAGCAGCTCGCGGGGTTACGGGGGCTACACCTTC.